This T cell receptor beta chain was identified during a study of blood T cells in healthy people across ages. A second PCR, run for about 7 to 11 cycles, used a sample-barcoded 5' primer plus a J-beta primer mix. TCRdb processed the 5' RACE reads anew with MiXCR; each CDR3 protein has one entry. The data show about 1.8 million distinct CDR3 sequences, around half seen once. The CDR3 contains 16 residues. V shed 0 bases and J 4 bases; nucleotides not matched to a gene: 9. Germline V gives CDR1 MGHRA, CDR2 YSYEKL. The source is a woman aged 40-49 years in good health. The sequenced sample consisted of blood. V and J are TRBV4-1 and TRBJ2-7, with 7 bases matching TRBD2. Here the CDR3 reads CASSQDGSGARYEQYF. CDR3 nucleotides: TGCGCCAGCAGCCAAGACGGAAGCGGGGCTCGGTACGAGCAGTACTTC.